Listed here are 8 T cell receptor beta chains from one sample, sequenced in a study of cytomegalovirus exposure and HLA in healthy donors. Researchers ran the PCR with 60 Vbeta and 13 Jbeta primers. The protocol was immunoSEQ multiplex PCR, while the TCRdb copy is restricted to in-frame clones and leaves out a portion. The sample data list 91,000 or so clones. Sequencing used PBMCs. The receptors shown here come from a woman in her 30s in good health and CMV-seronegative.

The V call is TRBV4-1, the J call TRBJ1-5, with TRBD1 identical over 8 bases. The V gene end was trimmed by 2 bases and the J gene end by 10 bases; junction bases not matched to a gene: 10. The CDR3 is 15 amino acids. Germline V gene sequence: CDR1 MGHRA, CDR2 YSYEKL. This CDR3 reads CASSQPDRGILPQHF. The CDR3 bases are TGCGCCAGCAGCCAACCAGACAGGGGCATCCTTCCCCAGCATTTT.

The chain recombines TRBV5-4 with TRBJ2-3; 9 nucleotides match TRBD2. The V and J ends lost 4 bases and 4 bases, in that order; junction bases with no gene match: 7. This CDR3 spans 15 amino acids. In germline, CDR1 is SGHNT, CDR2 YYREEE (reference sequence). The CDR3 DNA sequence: TGTGCCAGCAGCGGCGGGGCGGGAGGGTCAGATACGCAGTATTTT. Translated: CASSGGAGGSDTQYF.

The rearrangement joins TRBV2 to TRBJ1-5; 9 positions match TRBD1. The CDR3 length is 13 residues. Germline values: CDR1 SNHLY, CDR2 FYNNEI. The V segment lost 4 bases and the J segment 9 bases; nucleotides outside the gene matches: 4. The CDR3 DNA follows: TGTGCCAGCAGTGGACAGGGGGAAGGGCCCCAGCATTTT. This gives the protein CASSGQGEGPQHF.

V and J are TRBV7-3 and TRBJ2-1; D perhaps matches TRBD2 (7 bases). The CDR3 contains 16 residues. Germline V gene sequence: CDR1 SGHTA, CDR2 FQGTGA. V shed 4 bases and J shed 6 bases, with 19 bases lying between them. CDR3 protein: CASSSTDRGAPNEQFF. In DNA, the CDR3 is TGTGCCAGCAGCTCGACCGACCGGGGGGCCCCCAATGAGCAGTTCTTC.

The CDR3 coding sequence is TGCGCCAGCAGATTGACAGGGGGCATCTCCTACAATGAGCAGTTCTTC. Translating it yields CASRLTGGISYNEQFF. This rearrangement joins TRBV10-2 to TRBJ2-1, with 10 bases lining up with TRBD1. Germline CDR1 reads WSHSY; CDR2 reads SAAADI. After removal of 6 bases from V and 0 bases from J, the junction contained 5 bases not matched to a gene. This CDR3 contains 16 residues.

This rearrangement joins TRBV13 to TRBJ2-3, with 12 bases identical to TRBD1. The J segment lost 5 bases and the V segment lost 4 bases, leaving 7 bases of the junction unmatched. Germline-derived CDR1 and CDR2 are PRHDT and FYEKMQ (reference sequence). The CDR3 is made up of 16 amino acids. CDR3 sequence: CASSSLRDRGQDTQYF. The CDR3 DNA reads TGTGCCAGCAGCTCACTTAGGGACAGGGGGCAAGATACGCAGTATTTT.

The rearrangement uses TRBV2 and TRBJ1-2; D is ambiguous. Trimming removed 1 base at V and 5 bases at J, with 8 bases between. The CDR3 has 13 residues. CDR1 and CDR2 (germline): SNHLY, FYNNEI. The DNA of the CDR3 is TGTGCCAGCAGTGAAGTACCCTATTATGGCTACACCTTC. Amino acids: CASSEVPYYGYTF.

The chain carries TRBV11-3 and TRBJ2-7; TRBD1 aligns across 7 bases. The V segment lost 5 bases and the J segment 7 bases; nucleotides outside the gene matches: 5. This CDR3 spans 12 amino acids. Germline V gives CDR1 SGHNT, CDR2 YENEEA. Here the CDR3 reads CASSVTGREQYF. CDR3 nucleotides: TGTGCCAGCAGCGTGACAGGGCGTGAGCAGTACTTC.